A selection of T cell receptor beta chains follows, all from one sample in a study of OX40 agonist ivuxolimab in advanced cancers. Assay: immunoSEQ multiplex PCR; the TCRdb copy retains only in-frame clones and omits some. This repertoire shows under 100,000 clones, 70% to 90% found once; its top ten account for 5% to 7%. The specimen comprised CD4+ or CD8+ T cells sorted from blood, sampled in a trial of the OX40 agonist ivuxolimab. The receptors come from an adult with an advanced solid tumor such as melanoma, head and neck, liver or kidney cancer. Both conserved end residues are part of each CDR3. D genes are given only for firm matches. Expanded clones are given a class, and other clones once, few, many or no size at all.

-,TRBJ1-5,TRBV6-1,-,TGTGCCAGCAGCTCCGCCGGGGGCAATCAGCCCCAGCATTTT,CASSSAGGNQPQHF
-,TRBJ1-5,TRBV27,-,TGTGCCAGCAGTTTAGCGAGGGGTAGGGAGCCCCAGCATTTT,CASSLARGREPQHF
-,TRBJ2-7,TRBV4-1,-,TGCGCCAGCAGCCCCCAGATAGGGGCCGGGAACGAGCAGTACTTC,CASSPQIGAGNEQYF
-,TRBJ2-3,TRBV7-2,-,TGTGCCAGCAGCGTTCTAGCGTTAAGCACAGATACGCAGTATTTT,CASSVLALSTDTQYF
-,TRBJ1-2,TRBV7-9,-,TGTGCCAGCAGCTGGGGCCCCGGGGATGGCTACACCTTC,CASSWGPGDGYTF
-,TRBJ2-7,TRBV6-1,-,TGTGCCAGCAGTGCCAGGGGGGGCGAGCAGTACTTC,CASSARGGEQYF
-,TRBJ1-1,TRBV29-1,-,TGCAGCGTTGGTGTCACCATGAACACTGAAGCTTTCTTT,CSVGVTMNTEAFF
-,TRBJ2-7,TRBV12-5,-,TGTGCTAGTGGCTTAGAGGTATTGGGCTACGAGCAGTACTTC,CASGLEVLGYEQYF
-,TRBJ2-7,TRBV5-8,once,TGTGCCAGCAGCTTGGCCACAGGGCCGGGCGAGCAGTACTTC,CASSLATGPGEQYF
-,TRBJ2-1,TRBV6-5,-,TGTGCCAGCAGTTATATCGGGACCTACAATGAGCAGTTCTTC,CASSYIGTYNEQFF
-,TRBJ2-3,TRBV5-1,once,TGCGCCAGCAGCTTTGGGACCCTAAGGTCAGATACGCAGTATTTT,CASSFGTLRSDTQYF
TRBD2,TRBJ2-1,TRBV4-2,-,TGTGCCAGCAGCCAACCCGGGACTAGCGGGAGTTTGAATGAGCAGTTCTTC,CASSQPGTSGSLNEQFF
TRBD1,TRBJ2-7,TRBV6-5,few,TGTGCCAGCAGGCGGGGACAGGCCTACGAGCAGTACTTC,CASRRGQAYEQYF
TRBD1,TRBJ1-5,TRBV7-8,-,TGTGCCAGCAGCTTCGGACAGGCTATCAATCAGCCCCAGCATTTT,CASSFGQAINQPQHF
-,TRBJ1-3,TRBV6-5,-,TGTGCCAGCAGTTACGGGTGGGCCCCTGGAAACACCATATATTTT,CASSYGWAPGNTIYF
-,TRBJ2-7,TRBV4-2,-,TGTGCCAGCAGCCAAACGCCCATAGGAGACCTTCTTTCCTACGAGCAGTACTTC,CASSQTPIGDLLSYEQYF
-,TRBJ1-1,TRBV4-1,-,TGCGCCAGCAGCCAAGAAGGGGCAGGTGAAGCTTTCTTT,CASSQEGAGEAFF
TRBD1,TRBJ2-1,TRBV6-5,-,TGTGCCAGCAGTCGCGACAGGGTCTACAATGAGCAGTTCTTC,CASSRDRVYNEQFF
-,TRBJ2-7,TRBV11-2,-,TGTGCCAGCAGCGCATTAAGCAAAACCTACGAGCAGTACTTC,CASSALSKTYEQYF
TRBD1,TRBJ2-7,TRBV7-8,-,TGTGCCAGCAGCCCCGGGACAGGGGGCGAGCAGTACTTC,CASSPGTGGEQYF
-,TRBJ1-2,TRBV6-6,once,TGTGCCAGCAGTTCCCCCGGGGTGTATGGCTACACCTTC,CASSSPGVYGYTF
TRBD2,TRBJ2-7,TRBV29-1,-,TGCAGCGTTGTGAAGCGGGGGTCCTACGAGCAGTACTTC,CSVVKRGSYEQYF
TRBD1,TRBJ1-2,TRBV7-3,-,TGTGCCAGCAGCTTAGACAGGGGGTCCCCCTATGGCTACACCTTC,CASSLDRGSPYGYTF
-,TRBJ2-2,TRBV30,-,TGTGCCCAGGAGTCGGGATTGAACACCGGGGAGCTGTTTTTT,CAQESGLNTGELFF
TRBD1,TRBJ1-1,TRBV18,-,TGTGCCAGCTCAAGACAGGGTGGCTTCGGGACTGAAGCTTTCTTT,CASSRQGGFGTEAFF
-,TRBJ2-7,TRBV2,-,TGTGCCAGCAGCCCTGAGTCCTATACAGGCGAGCAGTACTTC,CASSPESYTGEQYF
-,TRBJ1-6,TRBV6-5,-,TGTGCCAGCAGTTACTCGATACTTAATTCACCCCTCCACTTT,CASSYSILNSPLHF
TRBD1,TRBJ2-7,TRBV9,-,TGTGCCAGCAGCGTCGGGACAGGGGTACACGAGCAGTACTTC,CASSVGTGVHEQYF
-,TRBJ1-1,TRBV7-9,-,TGTGCCAGCAGCACCCCGAGGGCAGCCGCGACCCTCGGGGCTGAAGCTTTCTTT,CASSTPRAAATLGAEAFF
-,TRBJ2-1,TRBV29-1,-,TGCAGCGCTAGGACAGGGGGCTTAGCGGGAGGTATCAATGAGCAGTTCTTC,CSARTGGLAGGINEQFF
TRBD2,TRBJ2-5,TRBV2,-,TGTGCCAGCAGTGAATGGGGGACTAGCGGGGGTCTCTCACAAGAGACCCAGTACTTC,CASSEWGTSGGLSQETQYF
-,TRBJ2-7,TRBV7-2,-,TGTGCCAGCAGCTTAGGGCGACAGTCCTACGAGCAGTACTTC,CASSLGRQSYEQYF
TRBD1,TRBJ2-7,TRBV7-2,-,TGTGCCAGCAGCCCATCCCCCGCGGGACAGGGCTGGGAGCAGTACTTC,CASSPSPAGQGWEQYF
TRBD2,TRBJ2-7,TRBV9,-,TGTGCCAGCAGCTCCTCCGGGACTAGCGACTCCTACGAGCAGTACTTC,CASSSSGTSDSYEQYF
-,TRBJ1-2,TRBV19,-,TGTGCCAGTGGTGGACATCTGGAAGCTGGCTACACCTTC,CASGGHLEAGYTF
TRBD1,TRBJ1-4,TRBV4-1,-,TGCGCCAGCAGCCAAGATCATATAGGACAGGTCCATAATGAAAAACTGTTTTTT,CASSQDHIGQVHNEKLFF
TRBD1,TRBJ2-1,TRBV7-9,-,TGTGCCAGCAGCGAACGACAGGGTTTCTACAATGAGCAGTTCTTC,CASSERQGFYNEQFF
TRBD1,TRBJ2-2,TRBV30,-,TGTGCCTGGAGTGACAGGCGGACAGGGAACACCGGGGAGCTGTTTTTT,CAWSDRRTGNTGELFF
-,TRBJ1-4,TRBV6-6,-,TGTGCCGGCAGTTACGACACAACAACTAATGAAAAACTGTTTTTT,CAGSYDTTTNEKLFF
TRBD2,TRBJ2-7,TRBV29-1,once,TGCAGCGTTCAGGCAGGGAGGGAGGGCGAGCAGTACTTC,CSVQAGREGEQYF
TRBD2,TRBJ2-1,TRBV5-6,-,TGTGCCAGCAGCTTGAACAGCGGGAGGCCCCAAGAGCAGTTCTTC,CASSLNSGRPQEQFF
-,TRBJ1-3,TRBV5-6,-,TGTGCCAGCAGCGTGGTGTCTGGAAACACCATATATTTT,CASSVVSGNTIYF
-,TRBJ2-2,TRBV27,-,TGTGCCAGCAGTTTATCTGCCAGGTCAAGGGAGCTGTTTTTT,CASSLSARSRELFF
-,TRBJ1-3,TRBV9,-,TGTGCCAGCAGCGTAGAGCCCGCTGGAAACACCATATATTTT,CASSVEPAGNTIYF
TRBD2,TRBJ2-7,TRBV7-2,-,TGTGCCAGCAGTCGTTCCGGGACTAGCGCGTCCGAGCAGTACTTC,CASSRSGTSASEQYF
-,TRBJ1-3,TRBV2,-,TGTGCCAGCAGTGAGGGAGGAAACACCATATATTTT,CASSEGGNTIYF
-,TRBJ1-2,TRBV27,-,TGTGCCAGCAGTTTTGGGAGGGGAAACTATGGCTACACCTTC,CASSFGRGNYGYTF
-,TRBJ1-2,TRBV27,-,TGTGCCAGCAGTTTAGTGCAGGGTGGGGGCTATGGCTACACCTTC,CASSLVQGGGYGYTF
TRBD1,TRBJ2-3,TRBV7-7,-,TGTGCCAGCAGCCCCTTAGGGGGCCAGACAGATACGCAGTATTTT,CASSPLGGQTDTQYF
-,TRBJ2-6,TRBV2,once,TGTGCCAGCAGTGTAGGCTCTGGGGCCAACGTCCTGACTTTC,CASSVGSGANVLTF
-,TRBJ1-5,TRBV5-5,-,TGTGCCAGCAGTACAGGGTCAGGGGATCAGCCCCAGCATTTT,CASSTGSGDQPQHF
-,TRBJ1-2,TRBV19,-,TGTGCCAGCCGAAGGCCCCTCGGCGGGGGTGGCTACACCTTC,CASRRPLGGGGYTF
-,TRBJ1-2,TRBV7-2,-,TGTGCCAGCAGCTTAAGTATAGACTATGGCTACACCTTC,CASSLSIDYGYTF
TRBD1,TRBJ1-5,TRBV27,once,TGTGCCAGCAGTTCCCGGACAGGGGGCCCTCAGCCCCAGCATTTT,CASSSRTGGPQPQHF
-,TRBJ1-4,TRBV25-1,few,TGTGCCAGCAGTGAATATAGGACGTCTAATGAAAAACTGTTTTTT,CASSEYRTSNEKLFF